This entry concerns a single TCR beta chain. TCRdb re-derived calls from the reads in MiXCR, one entry per CDR3 protein. The sample lists 250,000 to 300,000 distinct CDR3 sequences, over 20% occurring once. Germline V CDR1 and CDR2: MDHEN, SYDVKM. The V gene end was trimmed by 4 bases and the J gene end by 7 bases; junction bases not matched to a gene: 10. The CDR3 sequence is 15 residues long. These data come from a study of T cell repertoires in cytomegalovirus infection. Study details: Matching HLA type, along with CMV infection, was indicated by public TCR beta signatures.

The J gene is TRBJ2-5, the V gene TRBV28; 9 nucleotides agree with TRBD1. The sample taken for sequencing was PBMCs. The receptor was derived from a human donor in good health (CMV status not recorded). Some clones in this sample may be carry-over from other donors' samples. CDR3 amino acids: CASSSYRGHVGTQYF. CDR3 coding DNA: TGTGCCAGCAGTTCCTACAGGGGGCACGTCGGGACCCAGTACTTC.